This T cell receptor beta chain was recorded in a study of Graves' ophthalmopathy and Graves' hyperthyroidism. As regards this clonotype: Its antigen is not known.

Study-wide results and limits: Among thyroid clonotypes expanded above 0.001 frequency, most also appeared in blood.

The sequenced template was RNA, covering the TCR beta CDR3 region. RT-PCR with HTBI primers came first, then second-round multiplex PCR. Via MiXCR, TCRdb re-called the multiplex PCR reads, giving one row per CDR3 protein. The sample consists of 170,000 or so distinct CDR3 sequences, approximately 38% of them appearing once. Patients were diagnosed from clinical symptoms, serum thyroxine, TRAb, thyroid ultrasound and orbital computed tomography. Trimming removed 5 bases from V and 2 bases from J, with 6 bases in between. The CDR3 spans 13 residues. CDR1 and CDR2 from the germline V gene are KGHDR and SFDVKD.

The chain couples TRBV24-1 to TRBJ1-5, with no clear D. This sequence originates from a woman in her 40s with Graves' ophthalmopathy. Sequencing was done on a sample of peripheral blood. The CDR3 region is CATSGDGNQPQHF. For the CDR3, the DNA is TGTGCCACCAGTGGGGATGGCAATCAGCCCCAGCATTTT.